Each of the 10 T cell receptor beta chains below was sequenced from the same sample in a study of CD8 T cells in Susac syndrome. A quantity of roughly 0.5 to 1 ug RNA underwent reverse transcription using random hexamers. Each CDR3 protein is one row after TCRdb ran MiXCR on the immunoSEQ multiplex PCR reads. The sample yields tens of thousands of distinct CDR3 sequences, around 94% seen once. The sequenced material came from CD8+ T cells from PBMCs. The receptor source for this set is a human donor in good health.

This clonotype was counted only a few times. V usage is TRBV24-1 and J usage is TRBJ2-2; the D gene is possibly TRBD2 (6 bases). Trimming removed 3 bases at V and 3 bases at J, with 7 bases between. Germline V gene sequence: CDR1 KGHDR, CDR2 SFDVKD. The CDR3 has 14 amino acids. CDR3 loop: CATSDERDTGELFF. CDR3 DNA: TGTGCCACCAGTGATGAGCGGGACACCGGGGAGCTGTTTTTT.

This clonotype was recorded only once. The chain recombines TRBV6-5 with TRBJ2-3, with D tentatively TRBD1 (6 bases). CDR3 size: 14 residues. The V gene's germline CDR1 is MNHEY and CDR2 SVGAGI. V lost 7 bases, J lost 2 bases, and 13 bases lay in between. The DNA for the CDR3 is TGTGCCAGCACCCGGGGACAATACACAGATACGCAGTATTTT. This translates into CASTRGQYTDTQYF.

V gene TRBV27 combines with J gene TRBJ2-7; D is unclear. The CDR3 runs to 14 residues. Trimming pared 5 bases from V and 0 bases from J, leaving 11 bases between. Germline values: CDR1 MNHEY, CDR2 SMNVEV (reference sequence). The CDR3 reads CASSGDVGSYEQYF. CDR3 in DNA: TGTGCCAGCAGTGGTGACGTAGGCTCCTACGAGCAGTACTTC.

In its sample, this clonotype was seen a few times. The CDR3 sequence is CASSPGTYGYTF. In DNA form, the CDR3 reads TGTGCCAGCAGCCCCGGGACCTATGGCTACACCTTC. The chain is built from TRBV5-6 and TRBJ1-2; a weak D match, TRBD1 (5 bases). V lost 4 bases and J 4 bases, leaving 8 bases between the germline ends. Germline CDR1 SGHDT, CDR2 YYEEEE. The CDR3 spans 12 residues.

This clonotype was observed a single time. This chain's CDR3 is CASSPSQALNGITQLFF. DNA for the CDR3: TGTGCCAGCAGCCCTTCACAGGCACTCAACGGCATAACGCAACTGTTTTTT. The chain combines TRBV27 with TRBJ1-4; TRBD1 might be the D (5 bases). V dropped 6 bases and J dropped 12 bases, with 29 bases sitting between them. From germline, CDR1 is MNHEY and CDR2 SMNVEV (reference sequence). This CDR3 is built from 17 residues.

This chain uses TRBV9 with TRBJ1-2; 8 bases are shared with TRBD1. This CDR3 is built from 16 residues. CDR1 SGDLS and CDR2 YYNGEE come from the germline V gene. V was pared by 3 bases and J by 3 bases, with 10 bases of the junction left unmatched. Here the CDR3 reads CASSGQGTPHHYGYTF. CDR3 in DNA: TGTGCCAGCAGCGGACAGGGGACTCCCCACCACTATGGCTACACCTTC. Combining the CDR3 with reference TRBV9 and TRBJ1-2 gives the whole variable domain DSGVTQTPKHLITATGQRVTLRCSPRSGDLSVYWYQQSLDQGLQFLIQYYNGEERAKGNILERFSAQQFPDLHSELNLSSLELGDSALYFCASSGQGTPHHYGYTFGSGTRLTVV.

The chain couples TRBV3-1 to TRBJ1-2; D unclear. Deletions cut 1 base from V and 4 bases from J, with 10 bases between. Germline values: CDR1 LGHDT, CDR2 YNNKEL (reference sequence). The CDR3 length is 14 residues. CDR3 DNA sequence: TGTGCCAGCAGCCAAGGAAGGGCTCTCTATGGCTACACCTTC. As protein: CASSQGRALYGYTF.

For the CDR3, the DNA is TGCAGCGTACCCGAAACCGGGACAGAGCTCTATGGCTACACCTTC. Translated: CSVPETGTELYGYTF. V is TRBV29-1 and J is TRBJ1-2; TRBD1 matches 7 bases. Losses at the gene ends were 6 bases for V and 4 bases for J; bases not matched to a gene: 14. The V gene's germline CDR1 is SQVTM and CDR2 ANQGSEA. The CDR3 covers 15 residues.

Only one count was recorded for this clonotype. V usage is TRBV9 and J usage is TRBJ2-1, with 7 bases matching TRBD2. The CDR3 totals 16 residues. The V gene's germline CDR1 is SGDLS and CDR2 YYNGEE. V was clipped by 2 bases and J by 2 bases; unmatched bases: 7. The CDR3, as DNA: TGTGCCAGCAGCGTCCCCTCTAGCGGACCCTACAATGAGCAGTTCTTC. Protein product: CASSVPSSGPYNEQFF.

The chain combines TRBV19 with TRBJ1-2, with 10 nucleotides matching TRBD1. There are 12 residues in the CDR3. CDR1 and CDR2 from the germline V gene are LNHDA and SQIVND (reference sequence). The junction had 6 bases not matched to a gene; V was cut back by 9 bases and J by 8 bases. CDR3 loop: CASRDRGLGYTF. The CDR3 DNA reads TGTGCCAGCCGGGACAGGGGATTGGGCTACACCTTC.